Following are 7 T cell receptor beta chains from one sample sequenced in a study of beta chain features in type 1 diabetes. TCRB transcripts that were expressed got sequenced, as all of the isolated RNA had been reverse transcribed. The protocol was immunoSEQ multiplex PCR, while the TCRdb copy is restricted to in-frame clones and leaves out a portion. The data contain 250,000 to 350,000 clones, approximately 11% of them singletons. Specimen: naive CD4+ T cells from blood. Source of these receptors: a woman aged 25 to 39 in good health.

This chain joins TRBV5-1 and TRBJ2-5; D not resolved. CDR1 and CDR2 from the germline V gene are SGHRS and YFSETQ. Trimming removed 0 bases from V and 4 bases from J, with 7 bases in between. The length of the CDR3 is 13 residues. The CDR3 sequence: CASSLAPRETQYF. CDR3 coding DNA: TGCGCCAGCAGCTTGGCTCCGAGAGAGACCCAGTACTTC. Combining the CDR3 with reference TRBV5-1 and TRBJ2-5 gives the whole variable domain KAGVTQTPRYLIKTRGQQVTLSCSPISGHRSVSWYQQTPGQGLQFLFEYFSETQRNKGNFPGRFSGRQFSNSRSEMNVSTLELGDSALYLCASSLAPRETQYFGPGTRLLVL.

The chain combines TRBV5-1 with TRBJ2-1, with a weak D call TRBD1 (5 bases). The CDR3 has 15 residues. Germline V gene data show CDR1 as SGHRS and CDR2 as YFSETQ. V gave up 4 bases and J gave up 1 base, with 12 bases separating them. The CDR3 nucleotides are TGCGCCAGCAGCACCCGACAGTTGTCCTACAATGAGCAGTTCTTC. The encoded protein is CASSTRQLSYNEQFF.

This clone was seen a handful of times. The chain carries TRBV7-3 and TRBJ2-3; TRBD2 matches at 12 bases. This CDR3 has 16 residues. V shed 5 bases and J 0 bases; nucleotides not matched to a gene: 3. The germline V gene has CDR1 SGHTA and CDR2 FQGTGA. The CDR3 bases are TGTGCCAGCAGCGCGGGGACTAGCGGGAGCACAGATACGCAGTATTTT. Its translation is CASSAGTSGSTDTQYF. Filled out from reference TRBV7-3 and TRBJ2-3, the complete variable domain reads GAGVSQTPSNKVTEKGKYVELRCDPISGHTALYWYRQSLGQGPEFLIYFQGTGAADDSGLPNDRFFAVRPEGSVSTLKIQRTERGDSAVYLCASSAGTSGSTDTQYFGPGTRLTVL.

V usage is TRBV4-2 and J usage is TRBJ2-1, with 10 bases that match TRBD1. This CDR3 spans 17 amino acids. The J segment lost 4 bases and the V segment lost 0 bases, leaving 6 bases of the junction unmatched. CDR1 LGHNA and CDR2 YNFKEQ come from the germline V gene. Here the CDR3 reads CASSQESGTGDYNEQFF. The CDR3, as DNA: TGTGCCAGCAGCCAAGAGTCAGGGACAGGGGATTACAATGAGCAGTTCTTC.

This clone occurred a few times. The chain combines TRBV29-1 with TRBJ1-1; D remains unclear. CDR1 is SQVTM and CDR2 is ANQGSEA in the germline V gene. V lost 1 base and J lost 0, with 6 bases in between. This CDR3 is 13 amino acids long. In DNA, the CDR3 is TGCAGCGTTGAAGGAGGGATGAACACTGAAGCTTTCTTT. It codes for CSVEGGMNTEAFF.

The rearrangement uses TRBV14 and TRBJ2-3; D possibly corresponds to TRBD1 (6 bases). From germline, CDR1 is SGHDN and CDR2 FVKESK. CDR3 size: 17 residues. V lost 1 base and J lost 1, with 15 bases in between. The CDR3 sequence: CASSQVFSSGGTDTQYF. The CDR3 DNA follows: TGTGCCAGCAGCCAAGTATTTTCGTCAGGGGGCACAGATACGCAGTATTTT. The full variable domain, rest sourced from reference TRBV14 and TRBJ2-3, is EAGVTQFPSHSVIEKGQTVTLRCDPISGHDNLYWYRRVMGKEIKFLLHFVKESKQDESGMPNNRFLAERTGGTYSTLKVQPAELEDSGVYFCASSQVFSSGGTDTQYFGPGTRLTVL.

This clone was observed a few times. The J gene is TRBJ2-7, the V gene TRBV5-1; TRBD1 matches at 7 bases. The length of the CDR3 is 17 residues. Unmatched junction bases numbered 12, after V lost 0 bases and J lost 3 bases. Germline V gene lookup returns CDR1 SGHRS and CDR2 YFSETQ. CDR3 sequence: CASSLEVVETGSYEQYF. CDR3 nucleotide sequence: TGCGCCAGCAGCTTGGAAGTGGTGGAGACAGGGAGCTACGAGCAGTACTTC. The whole variable domain, remainder taken from reference TRBV5-1 and TRBJ2-7, is KAGVTQTPRYLIKTRGQQVTLSCSPISGHRSVSWYQQTPGQGLQFLFEYFSETQRNKGNFPGRFSGRQFSNSRSEMNVSTLELGDSALYLCASSLEVVETGSYEQYFGPGTRLTVT.